A selection of T cell receptor beta chains follows, all from one sample in a study of blood T cell repertoires in COVID-19. Some clones are missing from TCRdb's copy, which holds only in-frame ones; the method was immunoSEQ multiplex PCR. The data contain tens of thousands of clones, approximately 90% of them seen just once; the ten biggest clones take up 2% to 2.5%. Sample: peripheral blood. These receptors originate from a human donor with active COVID-19. The donor label of this sample is uncertain. Each CDR3 is given with its conserved first and last residue. D genes are given only for firm matches. Rows may omit the clone size; those that give it use once, few, many or a size class.

abundance: .
j_gene: TRBJ1-1
v_gene: TRBV11-2
d_gene: .
CDR3aa: CASSLQMNTEAFF
CDR3nt: TGTGCCAGCAGCTTACAGATGAACACTGAAGCTTTCTTT

abundance: .
j_gene: TRBJ1-2
v_gene: TRBV19
d_gene: .
CDR3aa: CASSINQGHYGYTF
CDR3nt: TGTGCCAGTAGTATAAACCAGGGCCACTATGGCTACACCTTC

abundance: once
j_gene: TRBJ2-7
v_gene: TRBV3-1/TRBV3-2
d_gene: .
CDR3aa: CASSRDSREQYF
CDR3nt: TGTGCCAGCAGCCGGGACTCCCGCGAGCAGTACTTC

abundance: .
j_gene: TRBJ2-3
v_gene: TRBV7-2
d_gene: TRBD2
CDR3aa: CASSSRGGRTDTQYF
CDR3nt: TGTGCCAGCAGCTCCCGGGGGGGGCGCACAGATACGCAGTATTTT

abundance: few
j_gene: TRBJ1-1
v_gene: TRBV5-4
d_gene: .
CDR3aa: CASSLGSWRETEAFF
CDR3nt: TGTGCCAGCAGCTTGGGAAGTTGGAGAGAAACTGAAGCTTTCTTT

abundance: few
j_gene: TRBJ1-2
v_gene: TRBV2
d_gene: .
CDR3aa: CASGGGIFGYTF
CDR3nt: TGTGCCAGCGGGGGGGGCATCTTCGGCTACACCTTC

abundance: .
j_gene: TRBJ1-1
v_gene: TRBV19
d_gene: .
CDR3aa: CASSILAVWTEAFF
CDR3nt: TGTGCCAGTAGTATACTCGCGGTTTGGACTGAAGCTTTCTTT

abundance: .
j_gene: TRBJ2-1
v_gene: TRBV4-1
d_gene: TRBD1
CDR3aa: CASSQEPQGVAYNEQFF
CDR3nt: TGCGCCAGCAGCCAAGAACCGCAGGGGGTGGCATACAATGAGCAGTTCTTC

abundance: .
j_gene: TRBJ2-2
v_gene: TRBV15
d_gene: .
CDR3aa: CATSNLRTGELFF
CDR3nt: TGTGCCACCAGTAACCTGAGGACCGGGGAGCTGTTTTTT

abundance: once
j_gene: TRBJ2-2
v_gene: TRBV7-9
d_gene: .
CDR3aa: CASSLDTYTGELFF
CDR3nt: TGTGCCAGCAGCTTAGACACGTACACCGGGGAGCTGTTTTTT

abundance: few
j_gene: TRBJ2-7
v_gene: TRBV7-9
d_gene: TRBD1
CDR3aa: CASSRDRGSGDYEQYF
CDR3nt: TGTGCCAGCAGCCGGGACAGGGGATCGGGTGATTACGAGCAGTACTTC

abundance: .
j_gene: TRBJ1-1
v_gene: TRBV27
d_gene: .
CDR3aa: CASSFGGSTEAFF
CDR3nt: TGTGCCAGCAGTTTTGGCGGTAGCACTGAAGCTTTCTTT

abundance: .
j_gene: TRBJ1-4
v_gene: TRBV19
d_gene: TRBD1
CDR3aa: CASTPGQTNEKLFF
CDR3nt: TGTGCCAGTACCCCGGGACAGACTAATGAAAAACTGTTTTTT

abundance: .
j_gene: TRBJ1-3
v_gene: TRBV5-6
d_gene: .
CDR3aa: CASTLVGGDTIYF
CDR3nt: TGTGCCAGCACCTTGGTAGGGGGTGACACCATATATTTT

abundance: .
j_gene: TRBJ2-1
v_gene: TRBV28
d_gene: TRBD2
CDR3aa: CASDDAGDNEQFF
CDR3nt: TGTGCCAGCGATGATGCGGGGGACAATGAGCAGTTCTTC

abundance: .
j_gene: TRBJ2-7
v_gene: TRBV10-3
d_gene: .
CDR3aa: CAISEAGAPQYF
CDR3nt: TGTGCCATCAGTGAGGCGGGGGCCCCGCAGTACTTC

abundance: .
j_gene: TRBJ2-1
v_gene: TRBV29-1
d_gene: TRBD2
CDR3aa: CSVSGTRVYNEQFF
CDR3nt: TGCAGCGTCTCCGGGACTAGGGTTTACAATGAGCAGTTCTTC

abundance: .
j_gene: TRBJ1-5
v_gene: TRBV21-1
d_gene: .
CDR3aa: CASRLTPNSNQPQHF
CDR3nt: TGTGCCAGCAGATTGACACCGAATAGCAATCAGCCCCAGCATTTT

abundance: .
j_gene: TRBJ2-1
v_gene: TRBV6-1
d_gene: TRBD2
CDR3aa: CASSGQGLRGGSYNEQFF
CDR3nt: TGTGCCAGCAGTGGTCAGGGCCTACGGGGAGGGTCCTACAATGAGCAGTTCTTC

abundance: .
j_gene: TRBJ2-7
v_gene: TRBV6-4
d_gene: TRBD1
CDR3aa: CASSATGTGTYEQYF
CDR3nt: TGTGCCAGCAGCGCCACCGGGACAGGGACCTACGAGCAGTACTTC

abundance: once
j_gene: TRBJ2-3
v_gene: TRBV5-1
d_gene: TRBD2
CDR3aa: CASSPGTSGGATQYF
CDR3nt: TGCGCCAGTAGTCCCGGGACTAGCGGGGGGGCTACGCAGTATTTT

abundance: few
j_gene: TRBJ2-1
v_gene: TRBV5-1
d_gene: TRBD1
CDR3aa: CASSLAADRGRYNEQFF
CDR3nt: TGCGCCAGCAGCTTGGCCGCGGACAGGGGGCGCTACAATGAGCAGTTCTTC

abundance: .
j_gene: TRBJ1-5
v_gene: TRBV18
d_gene: .
CDR3aa: CASSPGTSNQPQHF
CDR3nt: TGTGCCAGCTCACCTGGCACAAGCAATCAGCCCCAGCATTTT

abundance: .
j_gene: TRBJ1-1
v_gene: TRBV19
d_gene: .
CDR3aa: CASSISRGSTEAFF
CDR3nt: TGTGCCAGTAGTATAAGTCGAGGGTCCACTGAAGCTTTCTTT

abundance: .
j_gene: TRBJ2-2
v_gene: TRBV18
d_gene: .
CDR3aa: CASSPLGGTGELFF
CDR3nt: TGTGCCAGCTCACCTCTCGGGGGAACCGGGGAGCTGTTTTTT

abundance: .
j_gene: TRBJ1-1
v_gene: TRBV28
d_gene: TRBD1
CDR3aa: CASSLRTGAAGTEAFF
CDR3nt: TGTGCCAGCAGTCTAAGGACAGGGGCCGCGGGGACTGAAGCTTTCTTT

abundance: .
j_gene: TRBJ2-1
v_gene: TRBV7-2
d_gene: .
CDR3aa: CASSLQARDEQFF
CDR3nt: TGTGCCAGCAGCTTACAAGCCCGTGATGAGCAGTTCTTC

abundance: .
j_gene: TRBJ2-2
v_gene: TRBV7-7
d_gene: .
CDR3aa: CASSSTGPANTGELFF
CDR3nt: TGTGCTAGCAGCTCGACAGGCCCCGCGAACACCGGGGAGCTGTTTTTT

abundance: .
j_gene: TRBJ1-1
v_gene: TRBV7-8
d_gene: .
CDR3aa: CASSLVGVTEAFF
CDR3nt: TGTGCCAGCAGCTTAGTTGGAGTCACTGAAGCTTTCTTT

abundance: .
j_gene: TRBJ1-3
v_gene: TRBV3-1/TRBV3-2
d_gene: .
CDR3aa: CASSHPPRRGNTIYF
CDR3nt: TGTGCCAGCAGCCACCCTCCCCGGAGGGGAAACACCATATATTTT

abundance: .
j_gene: TRBJ2-2
v_gene: TRBV5-4
d_gene: TRBD2
CDR3aa: CASSFASGNTGELFF
CDR3nt: TGTGCCAGCAGCTTCGCTAGCGGGAACACCGGGGAGCTGTTTTTT

abundance: .
j_gene: TRBJ2-7
v_gene: TRBV4-1
d_gene: TRBD1
CDR3aa: CASHGNRGRNEQYF
CDR3nt: TGCGCCAGCCATGGAAACAGGGGTCGTAACGAGCAGTACTTC

abundance: .
j_gene: TRBJ1-1
v_gene: TRBV5-1
d_gene: .
CDR3aa: CASSPRGMNTEAFF
CDR3nt: TGCGCCAGCAGCCCCAGGGGTATGAACACTGAAGCTTTCTTT

abundance: .
j_gene: TRBJ2-3
v_gene: TRBV24-1
d_gene: TRBD2
CDR3aa: CATSDEAGTSADTQYF
CDR3nt: TGTGCCACCAGTGACGAAGCGGGGACTAGCGCAGATACGCAGTATTTT

abundance: .
j_gene: TRBJ1-6
v_gene: TRBV5-1
d_gene: TRBD1
CDR3aa: CASSSGQGESPLHF
CDR3nt: TGCGCCAGCAGCTCGGGACAGGGTGAATCACCCCTCCACTTT

abundance: .
j_gene: TRBJ2-5
v_gene: TRBV7-2
d_gene: .
CDR3aa: CASSSGQIQETQYF
CDR3nt: TGTGCCAGCAGCTCGGGACAAATTCAAGAGACCCAGTACTTC

abundance: .
j_gene: TRBJ2-7
v_gene: TRBV2
d_gene: TRBD2
CDR3aa: CASSPREAGDSYEQYF
CDR3nt: TGTGCCAGCAGTCCCAGAGAAGCGGGGGATTCCTACGAGCAGTACTTC

abundance: .
j_gene: TRBJ2-7
v_gene: TRBV5-1
d_gene: .
CDR3aa: CASSLGATGDEQYF
CDR3nt: TGCGCCAGCAGCTTGGGTGCTACCGGGGACGAGCAGTACTTC

abundance: .
j_gene: TRBJ2-2
v_gene: TRBV11-2
d_gene: TRBD2
CDR3aa: CASSSIRLAGGKNTGELFF
CDR3nt: TGTGCCAGCAGCTCGATACGACTAGCGGGGGGAAAGAACACCGGGGAGCTGTTTTTT

abundance: .
j_gene: TRBJ2-3
v_gene: TRBV2
d_gene: TRBD2
CDR3aa: CASAETSVDTQYF
CDR3nt: TGTGCCAGCGCGGAAACTAGCGTAGATACGCAGTATTTT

abundance: .
j_gene: TRBJ1-1
v_gene: TRBV19
d_gene: .
CDR3aa: CASSMTTRRAFF
CDR3nt: TGTGCCAGTAGTATGACAACAAGGCGAGCTTTCTTT

abundance: .
j_gene: TRBJ1-4
v_gene: TRBV10-3
d_gene: TRBD1
CDR3aa: CAISEKGTGNEKLFF
CDR3nt: TGTGCCATCAGTGAGAAGGGGACAGGGAATGAAAAACTGTTTTTT

abundance: once
j_gene: TRBJ2-5
v_gene: TRBV24-1
d_gene: TRBD2
CDR3aa: CATREAGQETQYF
CDR3nt: TGTGCCACCAGGGAAGCGGGGCAAGAGACCCAGTACTTC

abundance: .
j_gene: TRBJ2-7
v_gene: TRBV3-1/TRBV3-2
d_gene: TRBD1
CDR3aa: CASREFDGDSDYYEQYF
CDR3nt: TGTGCCAGCAGGGAGTTCGACGGGGACAGTGATTATTACGAGCAGTACTTC

abundance: few
j_gene: TRBJ2-7
v_gene: TRBV5-1
d_gene: .
CDR3aa: CASSLETNYEQYF
CDR3nt: TGCGCCAGCAGCTTGGAGACTAACTACGAGCAGTACTTC

abundance: .
j_gene: TRBJ2-4
v_gene: TRBV6-2/TRBV6-3
d_gene: .
CDR3aa: CASSGGSRGVGDIQYF
CDR3nt: TGTGCCAGCAGTGGGGGGAGCCGGGGAGTCGGGGACATTCAGTACTTC

abundance: .
j_gene: TRBJ2-3
v_gene: TRBV9
d_gene: .
CDR3aa: CASSVGGVGDTQYF
CDR3nt: TGTGCCAGCAGCGTAGGGGGAGTGGGGGATACGCAGTATTTT

abundance: .
j_gene: TRBJ1-2
v_gene: TRBV4-1
d_gene: .
CDR3aa: CASSQETVENYGYTF
CDR3nt: TGCGCCAGCAGCCAAGAGACCGTGGAGAACTATGGCTACACCTTC

abundance: .
j_gene: TRBJ1-2
v_gene: TRBV2
d_gene: TRBD1
CDR3aa: CASSEGTGGDGYTF
CDR3nt: TGTGCCAGCAGTGAAGGGACAGGGGGCGATGGCTACACCTTC

abundance: .
j_gene: TRBJ2-5
v_gene: TRBV6-5
d_gene: .
CDR3aa: CASSYDYQETQYF
CDR3nt: TGTGCCAGCAGTTATGACTACCAAGAGACCCAGTACTTC

abundance: .
j_gene: TRBJ1-1
v_gene: TRBV27
d_gene: .
CDR3aa: CASSDIRAGDTEAFF
CDR3nt: TGTGCCAGCAGCGATATAAGGGCAGGGGACACTGAAGCTTTCTTT

abundance: .
j_gene: TRBJ2-7
v_gene: TRBV6-5
d_gene: TRBD1
CDR3aa: CASSEGQGNSEQYF
CDR3nt: TGTGCCAGCAGCGAGGGACAGGGAAACAGCGAGCAGTACTTC

abundance: .
j_gene: TRBJ1-1
v_gene: TRBV9
d_gene: TRBD1
CDR3aa: CASSAPFGQGNTEAFF
CDR3nt: TGTGCCAGCAGCGCCCCCTTTGGACAGGGGAACACTGAAGCTTTCTTT

abundance: .
j_gene: TRBJ2-5
v_gene: TRBV5-1
d_gene: TRBD1
CDR3aa: CASSLDRGTQETQYF
CDR3nt: TGCGCCAGCAGCTTGGACAGGGGGACCCAAGAGACCCAGTACTTC

abundance: .
j_gene: TRBJ2-5
v_gene: TRBV10-3
d_gene: .
CDR3aa: CAISDRRETQYF
CDR3nt: TGTGCCATCAGTGACCGGAGGGAGACCCAGTACTTC

abundance: .
j_gene: TRBJ1-2
v_gene: TRBV5-4
d_gene: .
CDR3aa: CASSLEGSGRYGYTF
CDR3nt: TGTGCCAGCAGCTTGGAGGGTTCGGGGAGGTATGGCTACACCTTC

abundance: .
j_gene: TRBJ1-1
v_gene: TRBV15
d_gene: .
CDR3aa: CATSIRRNTEAFF
CDR3nt: TGTGCCACCAGTATTCGGAGGAACACTGAAGCTTTCTTT

abundance: .
j_gene: TRBJ2-1
v_gene: TRBV10-3
d_gene: TRBD2
CDR3aa: CAISDSGGASDEQFF
CDR3nt: TGTGCCATCAGTGATAGCGGGGGGGCCTCGGATGAGCAGTTCTTC

abundance: .
j_gene: TRBJ1-5
v_gene: TRBV15
d_gene: TRBD1
CDR3aa: CATEVRGLGQPQHF
CDR3nt: TGTGCCACGGAGGTGAGGGGGCTCGGTCAGCCCCAGCATTTT